This T cell receptor beta chain was identified during a study of T-cell memory formation after mild COVID-19. This clonotype was found a few times. TCRdb independently ran MiXCR on the 5' RACE reads; one entry per CDR3 protein. Of 410,000 or so distinct CDR3 sequences listed, 20% to 25% are singletons. Trimming took 4 bases from V and 0 from J; bases not matched to a gene: 8. The CDR3 has 17 residues. Germline CDR1 and CDR2: LGHNA and YSLEER. Input material: PBMCs or a T cell subset sorted from them (not recorded which). The sequence came from an adult woman who had mild COVID-19 (a few samples of this study predate the infection). Cell type and time point are not known. The J gene is TRBJ2-7, the V gene TRBV4-3, with TRBD2 identical over 11 bases. This chain's CDR3 is CASSRDLAGGHSYEQYF. CDR3 DNA sequence: TGCGCCAGCAGCCGCGACTTAGCGGGAGGGCACTCCTACGAGCAGTACTTC.